What follows describes a single TCR beta chain. Original processing methods: Amplification of reference gene primers provided the estimated nucleated cell counts. Generated by immunoSEQ multiplex PCR, the TCRdb table keeps only in-frame clones and is missing some. D and trimming come from the DNA, and the V and J calls and clone size come from that table. The data show about 170,000 clones, with almost 85% seen just once and roughly 2.7% held by the top ten. The sample comes from a study of blood T cell repertoires in COVID-19. Study background: There were acute and convalescent COVID-19 samples, and they came from the United States, Italy and Spain. From T cells, B-cell-depleted T cells, or PBMCs came the material, which was cDNA or gDNA.

Enrolled during active infection, Seattle patients were then followed longitudinally. The receptor's source is a woman of 80 years or more with COVID-19, enrolled during active disease. Sequenced input: peripheral blood.

The CDR3 here is CASAHRDRYTGELFF. The CDR3 nucleotides read TGTGCCAGCGCACACCGGGACAGATACACCGGGGAGCTGTTTTTT. The chain employs TRBV14 and TRBJ2-2; 7 bases match TRBD1. In germline, CDR1 is SGHDN, CDR2 FVKESK. This CDR3 has 15 amino acids. Trimming took 8 bases from V and 3 from J; bases not matched to a gene: 9.